The present T cell receptor beta chain was sequenced within a study of blood T cells in healthy people across ages. J lost 4 bases, V lost 2 bases, and 6 bases had no gene match. The CDR3 spans 15 residues. In germline, CDR1 is SGHRS, CDR2 YFSETQ. A second PCR of 7 to 11 cycles used a sample-barcoded 5' primer and a J-beta primer mix. TCRdb re-analysed the 5' RACE reads in MiXCR, keeping a single row per CDR3 protein. This table holds approximately 960,000 distinct CDR3 sequences, just under 30% found once. This clonotype was picked up a small number of times. This same sample was also taken into another study, of T cells of mothers and their children.

The sample taken for sequencing was blood. The clonotype comes from a woman aged 40 to 55 in good health. The J gene is TRBJ1-1, the V gene TRBV5-1; 9 positions agree with TRBD1. The CDR3 DNA sequence: TGCGCCAGCAGCTTTCGGGACAGGGTCAGCACTGAAGCTTTCTTT. Protein sequence: CASSFRDRVSTEAFF.